This TCR beta chain was recorded in a study of blood T cell repertoires in COVID-19. Study-level information: The cDNA or gDNA used as material had been derived from T cells, B-cell-depleted T cells, or PBMCs.

Source study methods: Reference gene primer amplification in the assay estimated nucleated cell counts. The table came from immunoSEQ multiplex PCR; TCRdb's copy has only in-frame clones and leaves some out. The V and J calls and the clone size are those of that table, but D and trimming were determined from the DNA. The table lists fewer than 300,000 clones, approximately 88% of them singletons, with approximately 1.5% in the top ten. Enrolment of Seattle patients took place during active infection, and they were followed longitudinally. The CDR3 covers 17 residues. V shed 5 bases, J shed 4 bases, and the junction held 13 bases outside the gene matches. The germline V gene encodes CDR1 SGHAT and CDR2 FQNNGV.

The TCR sequence derives from a human donor with COVID-19, enrolled during active disease. The donor label of this sample is uncertain. The sample consisted of peripheral blood. The rearrangement uses TRBV11-2 and TRBJ2-1; 8 nucleotides align to TRBD2. CDR3 loop: CASSGRGDGPGYNEQFF. The CDR3 DNA reads as TGTGCCAGCAGCGGGCGGGGGGACGGCCCGGGGTACAATGAGCAGTTCTTC.